A single count supports the clone carrying this T cell receptor beta chain. The antigen remains undetermined. This entry belongs to a study of CD8 T cells in Susac syndrome. Notes on the study in general: Acknowledgment was made by the study that its TCR sequencing and HLA analysis involved a relatively small number of individuals.

Sequencing of TCR beta was performed on blood CD8+ and CD4+ T cells. It was with random hexamers that about 0.45 to 1 ug RNA was reverse transcribed. The TCR beta CDR3 was amplified by immunoSEQ multiplex PCR across 54 Vbeta, 13 Jbeta. TCRdb called the immunoSEQ multiplex PCR reads again in MiXCR, with one record for every CDR3 protein. The table lists 300,000 or so distinct CDR3 sequences, about 90% of them singletons, with approximately 0.065% in the top ten. Germline V gives CDR1 MNHEY, CDR2 SVGEGT. CDR3 size: 16 residues. V was clipped by 4 bases and J by 0 bases, with 10 bases between them. The sequencing input was CD4+ T cells from PBMCs. The rearrangement joins TRBV6-2 or TRBV6-3 to TRBJ1-6, with D hard to call. This TCR was sampled from a human donor with multiple sclerosis. CDR3 loop: CASSSQPSSYNSPLHF. In DNA form, the CDR3 reads TGTGCCAGCAGTTCTCAACCGAGCTCCTATAATTCACCCCTCCACTTT.